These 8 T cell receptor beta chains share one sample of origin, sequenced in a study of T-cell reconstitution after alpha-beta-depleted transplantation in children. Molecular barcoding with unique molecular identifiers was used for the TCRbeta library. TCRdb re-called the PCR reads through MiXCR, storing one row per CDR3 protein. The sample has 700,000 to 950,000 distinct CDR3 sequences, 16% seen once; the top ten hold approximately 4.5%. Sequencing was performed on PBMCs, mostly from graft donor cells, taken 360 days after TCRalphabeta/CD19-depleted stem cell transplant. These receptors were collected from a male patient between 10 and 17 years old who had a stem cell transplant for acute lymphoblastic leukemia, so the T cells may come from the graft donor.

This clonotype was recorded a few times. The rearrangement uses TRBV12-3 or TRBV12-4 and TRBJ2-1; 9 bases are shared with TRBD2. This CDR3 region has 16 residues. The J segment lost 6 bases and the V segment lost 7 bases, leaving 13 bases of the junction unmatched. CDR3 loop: CASIFPGREGLNEQFF. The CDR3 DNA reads TGTGCCAGCATCTTCCCCGGGCGGGAGGGCCTCAATGAGCAGTTCTTC.

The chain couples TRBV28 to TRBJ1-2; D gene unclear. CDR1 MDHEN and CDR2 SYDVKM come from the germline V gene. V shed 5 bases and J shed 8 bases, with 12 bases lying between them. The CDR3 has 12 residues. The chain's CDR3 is CASSGVARGYTF. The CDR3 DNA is TGTGCCAGCAGTGGGGTGGCGCGGGGCTACACCTTC.

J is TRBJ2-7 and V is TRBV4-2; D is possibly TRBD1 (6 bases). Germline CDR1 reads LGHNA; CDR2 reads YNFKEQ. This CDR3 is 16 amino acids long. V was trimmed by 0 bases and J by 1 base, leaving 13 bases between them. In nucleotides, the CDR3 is TGTGCCAGCAGCCAAGATCTGGGGACACCTTCCTACGAGCAGTACTTC. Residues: CASSQDLGTPSYEQYF.

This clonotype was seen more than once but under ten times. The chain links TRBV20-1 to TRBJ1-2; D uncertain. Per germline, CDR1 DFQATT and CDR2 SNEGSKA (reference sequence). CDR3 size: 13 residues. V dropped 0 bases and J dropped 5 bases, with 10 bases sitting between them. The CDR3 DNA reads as TGCAGTGCTAGAGATACGATAGAATATGGCTACACCTTC. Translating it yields CSARDTIEYGYTF.

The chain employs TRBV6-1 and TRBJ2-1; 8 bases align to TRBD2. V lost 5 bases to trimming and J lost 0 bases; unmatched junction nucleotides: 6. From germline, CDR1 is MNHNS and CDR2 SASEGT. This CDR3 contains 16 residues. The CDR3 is CASSKLAASSYNEQFF. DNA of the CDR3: TGTGCCAGCAGTAAACTAGCGGCGAGCTCCTACAATGAGCAGTTCTTC.

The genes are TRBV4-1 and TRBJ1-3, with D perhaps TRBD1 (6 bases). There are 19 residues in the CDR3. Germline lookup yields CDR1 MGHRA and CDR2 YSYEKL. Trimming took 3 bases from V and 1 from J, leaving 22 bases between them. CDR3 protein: CASSQHTQTLGQSGNTIYF. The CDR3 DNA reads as TGCGCCAGCAGCCAGCACACCCAGACCTTAGGACAGTCTGGAAACACCATATATTTT.

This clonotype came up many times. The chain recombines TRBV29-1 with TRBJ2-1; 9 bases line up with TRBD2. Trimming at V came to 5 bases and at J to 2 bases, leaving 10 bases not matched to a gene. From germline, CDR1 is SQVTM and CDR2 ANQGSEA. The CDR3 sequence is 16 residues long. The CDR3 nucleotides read TGCAGCGTTAACGGTCGGCGGGAGGGGCCCTACAATGAGCAGTTCTTC. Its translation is CSVNGRREGPYNEQFF.

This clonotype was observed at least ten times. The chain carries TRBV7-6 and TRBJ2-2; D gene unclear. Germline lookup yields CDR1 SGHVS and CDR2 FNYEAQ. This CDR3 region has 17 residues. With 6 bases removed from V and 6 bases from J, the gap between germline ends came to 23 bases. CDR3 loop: CASSLSQLLPFAGELFF. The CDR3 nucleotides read TGTGCCAGCAGTCTCTCCCAACTCCTTCCCTTTGCCGGGGAGCTGTTTTTT.